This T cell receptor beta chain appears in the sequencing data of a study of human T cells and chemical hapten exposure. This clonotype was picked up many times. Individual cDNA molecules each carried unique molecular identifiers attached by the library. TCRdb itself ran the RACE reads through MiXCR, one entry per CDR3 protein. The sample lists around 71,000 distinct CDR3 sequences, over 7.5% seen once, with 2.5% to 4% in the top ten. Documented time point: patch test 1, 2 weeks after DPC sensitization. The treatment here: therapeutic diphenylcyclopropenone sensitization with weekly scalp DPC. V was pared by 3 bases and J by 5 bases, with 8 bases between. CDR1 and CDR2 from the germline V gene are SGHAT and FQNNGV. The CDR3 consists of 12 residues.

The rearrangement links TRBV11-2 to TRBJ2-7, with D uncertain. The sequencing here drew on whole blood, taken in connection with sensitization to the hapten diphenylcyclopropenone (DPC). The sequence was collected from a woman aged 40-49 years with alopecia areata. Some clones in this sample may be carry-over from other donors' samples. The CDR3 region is CASSLDQNEQYF. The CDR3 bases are TGTGCCAGCAGCTTGGACCAGAACGAGCAGTACTTC.